Described below is a single T cell receptor (beta chain) sequence and its context. This record comes from a study of blood T cell repertoires in COVID-19. Overall study context: Acute and convalescent COVID-19 samples came from the United States, Italy and Spain. Sample material is recorded as cDNA or gDNA derived from T cells, B-cell-depleted T cells, or PBMCs.

This CDR3 is 22 amino acids long. Original processing methods: From reference gene primer amplification, estimates of nucleated cell counts were derived. Data came from immunoSEQ multiplex PCR; TCRdb stores just in-frame clones and leaves some out. D and trimming were read from the DNA, whereas the V and J calls and clone size are those reported in that table. Here the sample spans about 490,000 clones, approximately 85% being singletons. Sequencing was done on a sample of peripheral blood. The sequence came from a human donor in a cohort sampled during active COVID-19. The genes are TRBV1 and TRBJ2-3; the D segment call TRBD2 is taken from the table without a DNA check. TRBV1 constitutes a pseudogene. CDR3 protein: CTSSRCICPSGRALRGTDTQYF. The CDR3 DNA reads TGCACCAGCAGCCGATGTATTTGTCCTAGCGGGAGGGCCCTTCGGGGCACAGATACGCAGTATTTT.